The 20 T cell receptor beta chains reported below all come from one sample, sequenced in a study of cytomegalovirus exposure and HLA in healthy donors. 60 Vbeta and 13 Jbeta primers were used in PCR. Assay: immunoSEQ multiplex PCR; the TCRdb copy retains only in-frame clones and omits some. In the table there are some 190,000 clones, 77% of which are singletons. The sequenced sample was PBMCs. The source is a man younger than 35 in good health and CMV-seronegative.

The V call is TRBV4-3, the J call TRBJ2-1, with D possibly matching TRBD1 (6 bases). This CDR3 contains 14 residues. V was pared by 4 bases and J by 9 bases, with 16 bases between. Germline CDR1 is LGHNA and CDR2 is YSLEER. The CDR3 reads CASSLAKGVGEQFF. In DNA, the CDR3 is TGCGCCAGCAGCCTCGCTAAGGGGGTCGGTGAGCAGTTCTTC.

This chain uses TRBV9 with TRBJ2-1; 10 bases fit TRBD2. Unmatched junction bases numbered 7, after V lost 3 bases and J lost 7 bases. The CDR3 covers 15 residues. Germline assignment: CDR1 SGDLS and CDR2 YYNGEE. The CDR3 loop is CASSATTSGINEQFF. CDR3 coding DNA: TGTGCCAGCAGCGCGACCACTAGCGGGATTAATGAGCAGTTCTTC.

The V call is TRBV30, the J call TRBJ1-1; 7 bases map to TRBD1. Per the germline V gene, CDR1 is GTSNPN and CDR2 is SVGIG (reference sequence). The CDR3 loop spans 14 amino acids. With V trimmed by 1 base and J by 2 bases, 4 bases remained unmatched. The DNA of the CDR3 is TGTGCCTGGAGTGAAGACAGGGTTAACACTGAAGCTTTCTTT. It specifies CAWSEDRVNTEAFF. Complete variable domain (other parts from reference TRBV30 and TRBJ1-1): SQTIHQWPATLVQPVGSPLSLECTVEGTSNPNLYWYRQAAGRGLQLLFYSVGIGQISSEVPQNLSASRPQDRQFILSSKKLLLSDSGFYLCAWSEDRVNTEAFFGQGTRLTVV.

The chain has TRBV7-9 and TRBJ1-6; TRBD1 matches at 8 bases. There are 14 residues in the CDR3. J gave up 5 bases and V 8 bases, and 5 bases lay outside the gene matches. Germline lookup yields CDR1 SEHNR and CDR2 FQNEAQ (reference sequence). The CDR3 region has the DNA TGTGCCAGCCGCATACAGGGGGATAATTCACCCCTCCACTTT. Encoded protein: CASRIQGDNSPLHF.

This rearrangement joins TRBV6-1 to TRBJ1-4; D perhaps matches TRBD1 (6 bases). Germline values: CDR1 MNHNS, CDR2 SASEGT. The CDR3 has 16 amino acids. V dropped 4 bases and J dropped 8 bases, with 20 bases sitting between them. CDR3 in amino acids: CASSARRGGQGEKLFF. The CDR3 DNA reads TGTGCCAGCAGTGCCAGACGAGGGGGTCAGGGGGAAAAACTGTTTTTT.

The chain couples TRBV27 to TRBJ2-7; maybe TRBD1 (6 bases). Trimming shortened V by 8 bases and J by 2 bases, and 10 bases separated the two germline ends. The CDR3 has 12 amino acids. Germline V gene data show CDR1 as MNHEY and CDR2 as SMNVEV (reference sequence). CDR3 nucleotides: TGTGCCAGCCGGGACACAACCTACGAGCAGTACTTC. Protein sequence: CASRDTTYEQYF.

This rearrangement joins TRBV27 to TRBJ2-3; 10 nucleotides align to TRBD1. Germline lookup yields CDR1 MNHEY and CDR2 SMNVEV (reference sequence). V trimming: 5 bases; J trimming: 3 bases; junction bases outside the gene matches: 8. This CDR3 is built from 16 residues. CDR3 in amino acids: CASSLRQGARTDTQYF. The DNA of the CDR3 is TGTGCCAGCAGTCTTAGACAGGGGGCGCGGACAGATACGCAGTATTTT.

The chain uses TRBV5-6 and TRBJ2-1, with 8 bases identical to TRBD2. The ends lost 2 bases at V and 4 bases at J; junction bases unmatched: 8. Looked up from germline, CDR1 is SGHDT and CDR2 is YYEEEE. The CDR3 has 16 amino acids. CDR3 region: CASSLQSGGPYNEQFF. The CDR3 DNA reads TGTGCCAGCAGCTTACAAAGCGGGGGCCCATACAATGAGCAGTTCTTC.

J is TRBJ1-4 and V is TRBV4-1, with D possibly being TRBD1 (5 bases). The CDR3 is 16 residues long. Germline lookup yields CDR1 MGHRA and CDR2 YSYEKL. With 0 bases removed from V and 8 bases from J, the gap between germline ends came to 16 bases. The CDR3 sequence is CASSQDPSGSGEKLFF. The CDR3, as DNA: TGCGCCAGCAGCCAAGACCCCTCAGGGTCCGGGGAAAAACTGTTTTTT.

The V and J genes are TRBV19 and TRBJ2-5; TRBD1 agrees at 9 bases. The J call may be wrong; the DNA end is better matched by TRBJ2-7. CDR3 length: 15 amino acids. Germline V lookup: CDR1 LNHDA, CDR2 SQIVND (reference sequence). The DNA of the CDR3 is TGTGCCAGTAGTACCCAGACAGGGGGGCTCTACGAGCAGTACTTC. Encoded protein: CASSTQTGGLYEQYF.

The genes are TRBV11-2 and TRBJ1-2; TRBD1 agrees at 7 bases. The CDR3 consists of 13 residues. CDR1 is SGHAT, CDR2 FQNNGV, per germline. The V segment lost 5 bases and the J segment 5 bases; nucleotides outside the gene matches: 5. The CDR3 nucleotides read TGTGCCAGCAGCGGCAGGACAGGTTATGGCTACACCTTC. Translating it yields CASSGRTGYGYTF.

This sequence joins TRBV5-6 and TRBJ2-1; 7 bases match TRBD2. The CDR3 loop spans 15 amino acids. The trim removed 4 bases at V and 3 bases at J, leaving 7 bases unmatched. CDR1 is SGHDT and CDR2 is YYEEEE in the germline V gene. Here the CDR3 reads CASSGGGSFYNEQFF. The CDR3 coding sequence is TGTGCCAGCAGCGGGGGGGGGAGTTTCTACAATGAGCAGTTCTTC.

This chain connects TRBV21-1 to TRBJ2-1; TRBD1 is the table's D call, not checked against the DNA. TRBV21-1 is tagged as a pseudogene. This CDR3 spans 16 amino acids. For the CDR3, the DNA is TGTGCCAGCAGCAAAGCGAACAGCTGCTCCTACAATGAGCAGTTCTTC. This gives the protein CASSKANSCSYNEQFF.

The chain is built from TRBV7-9 and TRBJ2-1, with unresolved D. The CDR3 consists of 15 residues. CDR1 SEHNR and CDR2 FQNEAQ come from the germline V gene (reference sequence). V was pared by 2 bases and J by 0 bases, with 8 bases between. The CDR3 DNA reads TGTGCCAGCAGCTTATTATCTAGCTCCTACAATGAGCAGTTCTTC. Its protein product is CASSLLSSSYNEQFF. The whole variable domain, remainder taken from reference TRBV7-9 and TRBJ2-1, is DTGVSQNPRHKITKRGQNVTFRCDPISEHNRLYWYRQTLGQGPEFLTYFQNEAQLEKSRLLSDRFSAERPKGSFSTLEIQRTEQGDSAMYLCASSLLSSSYNEQFFGPGTRLTVL.

V gene TRBV7-9 combines with J gene TRBJ2-2; 12 nucleotides match TRBD2. The V and J ends lost 4 bases and 3 bases, in that order; junction bases with no gene match: 0. CDR1 and CDR2 from the germline V gene are SEHNR and FQNEAQ (reference sequence). The CDR3 covers 15 residues. The CDR3 sequence is CASSSSGRDTGELFF. DNA for the CDR3: TGTGCCAGCAGCTCTAGCGGGAGGGACACCGGGGAGCTGTTTTTT. Full variable domain (outside the CDR3, taken from reference TRBV7-9 and TRBJ2-2): DTGVSQNPRHKITKRGQNVTFRCDPISEHNRLYWYRQTLGQGPEFLTYFQNEAQLEKSRLLSDRFSAERPKGSFSTLEIQRTEQGDSAMYLCASSSSGRDTGELFFGEGSRLTVL.

The chain joins TRBV10-3 to TRBJ2-7, with 8 positions matching TRBD1. The V segment lost 10 bases and the J segment 0 bases; nucleotides outside the gene matches: 11. CDR3 length: 15 amino acids. Germline CDR1 and CDR2: ENHRY and SYGVKD. The CDR3: CATRGQGTHSYEQYF. The CDR3 region has the DNA TGTGCCACCCGAGGACAGGGAACCCACTCCTACGAGCAGTACTTC.

The chain combines TRBV29-1 with TRBJ1-1, with a possible D match to TRBD1 (6 bases). V shed 7 bases and J shed 6 bases, with 12 bases lying between them. In germline, CDR1 is SQVTM, CDR2 ANQGSEA. CDR3 size: 11 residues. CDR3 nucleotides: TGCAGCGGAGGGGGAGGGCCTGAAGCTTTCTTT. It is translated as CSGGGGPEAFF.

The CDR3 here is CASSQEAWANTEAFF. CDR3 nucleotides: TGTGCCAGCAGCCAAGAGGCATGGGCGAACACTGAAGCTTTCTTT. The chain has TRBV4-2 and TRBJ1-1; no firm D call. Between the trimmed V and J ends, which lost 0 bases and 1 base, there was a span of 9 bases. The germline V gene has CDR1 LGHNA and CDR2 YNFKEQ. CDR3 length: 15 residues.

The chain recombines TRBV27 with TRBJ1-6; 7 nucleotides match TRBD1. The V and J ends lost 5 bases and 8 bases, in that order; junction bases with no gene match: 9. CDR3 length: 15 residues. Per germline, CDR1 MNHEY and CDR2 SMNVEV (reference sequence). The CDR3 DNA is TGTGCCAGCAGTCCACGACAGGGCCGGGATTCACCCCTCCACTTT. This translates into CASSPRQGRDSPLHF.

This clone was found a few times. The rearrangement links TRBV5-4 to TRBJ1-2; weak D call: TRBD1 (5 bases). This CDR3 comprises 15 residues. V dropped 4 bases and J dropped 3 bases, with 16 bases sitting between them. Germline lookup yields CDR1 SGHNT and CDR2 YYREEE (reference sequence). This CDR3 is CASSPRRRGDYGYTF. CDR3 nucleotides: TGTGCCAGCAGCCCCCGCCGGAGGGGAGACTATGGCTACACCTTC.